This TCR beta chain is from a study of T cell repertoires in cytomegalovirus infection (dated by TCRdb to the late 2010s). Context from the whole study: Because public TCR beta signatures pointed to carriage of CMV infection together with the matching HLA type, the HLA type of each donor mattered for the analysis. Study-wide findings and limitations: In both this cohort and an independent cohort of 350 or so donors, the cumulative frequency of public TCR beta family members distinguished carriers of CMV infection plus the relevant HLA type. The ex vivo response was dominated by HLA-C-restricted CMV-specific TCR beta clonotypes, which also provided the single most frequent clonotype in two of eight donors.

From cysteine to phenylalanine, the CDR3 is 14 amino acids long. Here the CDR3 DNA is all that survives: 42 bases in frame from base 1. The V and J ends are trimmed by 4 bases and 2 bases, leaving 12 bases between them. Sequences SQVTM (CDR1) and ANQGSEA (CDR2) are obtained from the germline V gene. A remark on this clonotype: There is no known antigen for this receptor. The record has no base qualities; no much larger clone is one base away.

The reads were generated on an Illumina HiSeq 1500. TCRdb handled the public reads itself, with Q25 trimming in fastp and clone calling in MiXCR, and kept productive beta chains. Rows are combined by CDR3 protein, so each entry shows the most common genes and DNA. This sample is represented by around 130,000 distinct CDR3 sequences; 7.5% to 9% of them were singletons. Clones ranked in the top ten supply 10% of the sample. Sequencing was performed on PBMCs. The receptor comes from a human donor in good health (CMV status not recorded). Some clones in this sample may be carry-over from other donors' samples. In this chain, TRBV29-1 is recombined with TRBJ2-1; 6 matching bases give a weak D call of TRBD2. The DNA sequence reads TGCAGCGTTGTGGTGGGGGGAACCTACAATGAGCAGTTCTTC. It translates as CSVVVGGTYNEQFF.